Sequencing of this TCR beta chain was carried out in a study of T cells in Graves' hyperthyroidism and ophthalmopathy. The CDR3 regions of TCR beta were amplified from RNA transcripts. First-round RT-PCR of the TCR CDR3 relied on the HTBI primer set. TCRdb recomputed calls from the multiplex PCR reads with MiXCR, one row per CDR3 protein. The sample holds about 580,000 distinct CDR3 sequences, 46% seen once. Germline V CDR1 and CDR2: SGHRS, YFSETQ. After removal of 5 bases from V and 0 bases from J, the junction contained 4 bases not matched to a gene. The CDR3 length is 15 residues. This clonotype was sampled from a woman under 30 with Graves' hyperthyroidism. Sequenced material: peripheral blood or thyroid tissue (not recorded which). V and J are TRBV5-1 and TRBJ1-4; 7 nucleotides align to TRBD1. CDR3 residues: CASRMGTATNEKLFF. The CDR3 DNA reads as TGCGCCAGCAGGATGGGGACAGCAACTAATGAAAAACTGTTTTTT.